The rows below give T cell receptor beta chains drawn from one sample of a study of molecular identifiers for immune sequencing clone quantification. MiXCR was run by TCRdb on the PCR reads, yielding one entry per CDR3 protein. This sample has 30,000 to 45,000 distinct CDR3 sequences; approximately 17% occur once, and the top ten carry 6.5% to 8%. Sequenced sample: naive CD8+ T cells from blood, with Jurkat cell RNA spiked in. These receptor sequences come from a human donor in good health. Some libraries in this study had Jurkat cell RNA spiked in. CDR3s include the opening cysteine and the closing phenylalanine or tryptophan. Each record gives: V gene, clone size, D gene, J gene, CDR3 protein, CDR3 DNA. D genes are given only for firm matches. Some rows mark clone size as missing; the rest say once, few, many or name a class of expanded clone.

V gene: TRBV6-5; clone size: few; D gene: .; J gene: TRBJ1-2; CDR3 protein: CASSYSREYYGYTF; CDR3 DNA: TGTGCCAGCAGTTACTCGCGGGAGTACTATGGCTACACCTTC
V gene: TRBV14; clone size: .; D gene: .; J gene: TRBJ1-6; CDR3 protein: CASSQGASNSPLHF; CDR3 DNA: TGTGCCAGCAGCCAAGGGGCTAGTAATTCACCCCTCCACTTT
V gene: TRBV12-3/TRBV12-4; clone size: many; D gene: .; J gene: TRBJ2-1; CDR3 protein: CASSPLVGKNEQFF; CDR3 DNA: TGTGCCAGCAGTCCCTTGGTCGGTAAGAATGAGCAGTTCTTC
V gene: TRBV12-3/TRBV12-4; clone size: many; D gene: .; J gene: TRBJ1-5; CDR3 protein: CASSFYRGEPQHF; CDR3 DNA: TGTGCCAGCAGTTTTTATAGGGGTGAGCCCCAGCATTTT
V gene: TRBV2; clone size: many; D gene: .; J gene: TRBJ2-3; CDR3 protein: CASSEGVFSTDTQYF; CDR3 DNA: TGTGCCAGCAGTGAGGGTGTCTTTAGCACAGATACGCAGTATTTT
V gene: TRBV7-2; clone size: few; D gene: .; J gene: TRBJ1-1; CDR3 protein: CASSLAGGATEAFF; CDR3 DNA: TGTGCCAGCAGCTTAGCGGGTGGCGCCACTGAAGCTTTCTTT
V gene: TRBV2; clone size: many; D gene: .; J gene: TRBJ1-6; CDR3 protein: CASSFNSPLHF; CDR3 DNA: TGTGCCAGCAGTTTTAATTCACCCCTCCACTTT
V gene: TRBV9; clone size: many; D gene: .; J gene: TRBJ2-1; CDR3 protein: CASSRDPPDEQFF; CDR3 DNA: TGTGCCAGCAGTAGGGACCCGCCGGATGAGCAGTTCTTC
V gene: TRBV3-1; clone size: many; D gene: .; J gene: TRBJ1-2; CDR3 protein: CASSQDRTARGGYTF; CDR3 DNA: TGTGCCAGCAGCCAAGATAGGACAGCCCGTGGGGGCTACACCTTC
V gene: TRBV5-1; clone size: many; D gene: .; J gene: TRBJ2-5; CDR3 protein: CASSLGGGTEEKTQYF; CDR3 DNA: TGCGCCAGCAGCTTGGGGGGGGGGACAGAAGAAAAGACCCAGTACTTC
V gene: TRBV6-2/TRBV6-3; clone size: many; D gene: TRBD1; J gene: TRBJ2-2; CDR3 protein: CASSYSYAQGVTGELFF; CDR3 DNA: TGTGCCAGCAGTTACTCGTATGCACAGGGGGTCACCGGGGAGCTGTTTTTT
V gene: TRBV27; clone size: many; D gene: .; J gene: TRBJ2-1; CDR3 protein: CASRQGGNEQFF; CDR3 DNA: TGTGCCAGCAGACAAGGGGGCAATGAGCAGTTCTTC
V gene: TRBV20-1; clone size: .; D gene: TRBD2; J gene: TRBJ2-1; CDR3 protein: CSVNPGLADPGDEQFF; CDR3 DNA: TGCAGTGTTAACCCGGGACTAGCGGACCCTGGCGATGAGCAGTTCTTC
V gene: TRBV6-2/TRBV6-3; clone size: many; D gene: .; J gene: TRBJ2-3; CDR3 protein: CASSFLGTDTQYF; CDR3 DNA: TGTGCCAGCAGTTTTTTGGGCACAGATACGCAGTATTTT
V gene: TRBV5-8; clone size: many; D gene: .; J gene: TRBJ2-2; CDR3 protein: CASSTGTTNTGELFF; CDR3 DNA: TGTGCCAGCAGCACCGGGACGACGAACACCGGGGAGCTGTTTTTT
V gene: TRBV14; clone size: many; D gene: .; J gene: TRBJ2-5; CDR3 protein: CASSQWSGQTQYF; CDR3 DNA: TGTGCCAGCAGCCAATGGTCCGGGCAGACCCAGTACTTC
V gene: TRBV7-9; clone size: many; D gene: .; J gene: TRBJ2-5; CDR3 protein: CASSLGQGLVLETQYF; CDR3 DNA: TGTGCCAGCAGCTTAGGGCAGGGGCTTGTCTTAGAGACCCAGTACTTC
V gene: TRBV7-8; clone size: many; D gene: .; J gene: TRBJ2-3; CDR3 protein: CASSFYVATDTQYF; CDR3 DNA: TGTGCCAGCAGCTTTTATGTCGCCACAGATACGCAGTATTTT
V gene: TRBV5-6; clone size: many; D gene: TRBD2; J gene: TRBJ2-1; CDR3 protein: CASSPGGGQEQFF; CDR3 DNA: TGTGCCAGCAGCCCGGGCGGGGGGCAGGAGCAGTTCTTC
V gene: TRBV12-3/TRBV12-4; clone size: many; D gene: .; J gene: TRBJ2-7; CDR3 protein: CASTPQTGHTYEQYF; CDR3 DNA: TGTGCCAGCACACCTCAAACAGGTCATACCTACGAGCAGTACTTC
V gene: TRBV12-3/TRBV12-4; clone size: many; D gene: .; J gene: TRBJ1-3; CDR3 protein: CASSLLSSGNTIYF; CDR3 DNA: TGTGCCAGCAGTTTACTCAGCTCTGGAAACACCATATATTTT
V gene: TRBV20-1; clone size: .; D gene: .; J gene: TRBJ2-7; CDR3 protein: CSGQGLSPYEQYF; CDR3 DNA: TGCAGTGGGCAGGGACTTTCCCCCTACGAGCAGTACTTC
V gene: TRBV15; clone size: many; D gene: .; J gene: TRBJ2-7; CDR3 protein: CATSGRTPNLQGRTDRTTYEQYF; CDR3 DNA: TGTGCCACCAGCGGACGGACCCCAAACCTTCAGGGACGAACGGACCGAACCACCTACGAGCAGTACTTC
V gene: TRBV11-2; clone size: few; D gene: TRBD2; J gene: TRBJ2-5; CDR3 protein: CASSTRSSLAGRGDF; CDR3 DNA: TGTGCCAGCAGCACCCGGAGTAGCCTAGCGGGACGGGGGGACTTC
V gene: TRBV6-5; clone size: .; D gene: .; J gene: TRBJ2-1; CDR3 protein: CASSYPGAHNGQFF; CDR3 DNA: TGTGCCAGCAGTTACCCGGGGGCCCACAATGGGCAGTTCTTC
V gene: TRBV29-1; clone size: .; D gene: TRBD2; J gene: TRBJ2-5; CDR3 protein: CSAVLAEETQYF; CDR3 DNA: TGCAGCGCTGTACTAGCGGAAGAGACCCAGTACTTC
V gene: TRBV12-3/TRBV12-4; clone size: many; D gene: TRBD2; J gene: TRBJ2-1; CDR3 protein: CASSFGLVMDEQFF; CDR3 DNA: TGTGCCAGCAGTTTTGGACTAGTGATGGATGAGCAGTTCTTC
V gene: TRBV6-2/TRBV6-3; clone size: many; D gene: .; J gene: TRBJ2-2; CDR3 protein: CASSYSTRSATGELFF; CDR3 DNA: TGTGCCAGCAGTTACTCAACTAGATCGGCGACCGGGGAGCTGTTTTTT
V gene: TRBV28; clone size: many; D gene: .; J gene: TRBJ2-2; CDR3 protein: CASSPSSMDTGELFF; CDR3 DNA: TGTGCCAGCAGTCCAAGCTCGATGGACACCGGGGAGCTGTTTTTT
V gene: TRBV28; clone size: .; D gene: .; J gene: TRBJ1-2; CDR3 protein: CASSSTNRVYGYTF; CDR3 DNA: TGTGCCAGCAGTTCCACGAACAGGGTATATGGCTACACCTTC
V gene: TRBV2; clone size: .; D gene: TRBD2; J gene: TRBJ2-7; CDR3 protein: CARRLAGPYEQYF; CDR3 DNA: TGTGCTCGACGACTAGCGGGCCCCTACGAGCAGTACTTC
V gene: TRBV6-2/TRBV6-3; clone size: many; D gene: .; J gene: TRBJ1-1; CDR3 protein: CASFQGTEAFF; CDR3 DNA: TGTGCCAGCTTCCAGGGGACTGAAGCTTTCTTT
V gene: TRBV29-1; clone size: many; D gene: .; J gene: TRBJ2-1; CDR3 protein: CSVEDLAGLSYNEQFF; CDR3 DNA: TGCAGCGTTGAAGATCTCGCAGGCTTATCCTACAATGAGCAGTTCTTC
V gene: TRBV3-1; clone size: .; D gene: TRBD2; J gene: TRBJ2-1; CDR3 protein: CASSQEREAYNEQFF; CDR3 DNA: TGTGCCAGCAGCCAGGAGCGGGAGGCATACAATGAGCAGTTCTTC
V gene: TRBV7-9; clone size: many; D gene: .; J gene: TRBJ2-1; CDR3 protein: CASSPLPNEQFF; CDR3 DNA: TGTGCCAGCAGCCCCTTACCCAATGAGCAGTTCTTC
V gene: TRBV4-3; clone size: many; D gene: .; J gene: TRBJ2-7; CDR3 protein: CASSQPLGGEQYF; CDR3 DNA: TGCGCCAGCAGCCAACCCCTCGGGGGCGAGCAGTACTTC
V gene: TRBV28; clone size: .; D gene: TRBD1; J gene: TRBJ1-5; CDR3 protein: CASSLRGQGNQLQHF; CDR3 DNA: TGTGCCAGCAGCCTCAGGGGGCAGGGCAATCAGCTCCAGCATTTT
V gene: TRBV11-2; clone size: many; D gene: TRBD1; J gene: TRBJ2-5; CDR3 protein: CASSTLGQVQYF; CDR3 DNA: TGTGCCAGCAGCACCCTCGGACAGGTCCAGTACTTC
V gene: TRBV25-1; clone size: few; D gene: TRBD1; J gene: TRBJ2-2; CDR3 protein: CASSEYGQGPTNTGELFF; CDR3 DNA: TGTGCCAGCAGTGAATATGGACAGGGACCAACGAACACCGGGGAGCTGTTTTTT
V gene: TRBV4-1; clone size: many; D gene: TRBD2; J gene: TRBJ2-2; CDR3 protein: CASSQVSGRVAVTGELFF; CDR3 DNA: TGCGCCAGCAGCCAAGTAAGCGGGAGGGTAGCGGTCACCGGGGAGCTGTTTTTT
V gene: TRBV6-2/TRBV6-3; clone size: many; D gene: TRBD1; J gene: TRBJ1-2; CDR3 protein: CASSDRATDGYTF; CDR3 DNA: TGTGCCAGCTCCGACAGGGCGACGGATGGCTACACCTTC